This T cell receptor beta chain was sequenced in a study of T-cell memory formation after mild COVID-19. TCRdb re-derived calls from the 5' RACE reads in MiXCR, one entry per CDR3 protein. Here the sample spans approximately 50,000 distinct CDR3 sequences, roughly 12% being singletons. This CDR3 comprises 14 residues. CDR1 and CDR2 (germline): SNHLY, FYNNEI. V lost 3 bases and J lost 4, with 10 bases in between. This chain connects TRBV2 to TRBJ1-3, with D uncertain. The sequencing input was PBMCs or a T cell subset sorted from them (not recorded which). The receptor's source is a man aged 18 to 30 who had mild COVID-19 (a few samples of this study predate the infection). Cell type and time point are not known. The DNA of the CDR3 is TGTGCCAGCAGTGATCCCTCCCCCGGAAACACCATATATTTT. Its protein product is CASSDPSPGNTIYF.